Listed below are T cell receptor beta chains from one sample, sequenced in a study of T cell responses to AZD1222 COVID-19 vaccine. Produced via immunoSEQ multiplex PCR; TCRdb's table is partial and in-frame only. This sample lists about 140,000 clones; its ten largest clones have 2% to 2.5%. Sequencing used peripheral blood. All receptors derive from an adult in good health. CDR3s include the opening cysteine and the closing phenylalanine or tryptophan. Fields, in order: CDR3 length, V gene, J gene, D gene, CDR3 DNA, CDR3 protein. The D gene is left open where the match is weak.

13	TRBV19	TRBJ1-1	-	TGTGCCAGTAGTATAAGGGCCGGCACTGAAGCTTTCTTT	CASSIRAGTEAFF
17	TRBV6-1	TRBJ1-5	TRBD1	TGTGCCAGCAGTGTACAGGGGAATTCTGGAAGCAATCAGCCCCAGCATTTT	CASSVQGNSGSNQPQHF
15	TRBV18	TRBJ2-3	TRBD2	TGTGCCAGCTCAGGGGGGGAATCGGGCACAGATACGCAGTATTTT	CASSGGESGTDTQYF
12	TRBV4-2	TRBJ1-4	-	TGTGCCAGCAGCCAAGATAACGAAAAACTGTTTTTT	CASSQDNEKLFF
13	TRBV28	TRBJ2-7	-	TGTGCCAGCAGAACACAGGGTGGCTACGAGCAGTACTTC	CASRTQGGYEQYF
17	TRBV4-1	TRBJ2-7	-	TGCGCCAGCAGCCAAGTGGGGTCAGGGTCTCGCTCCTACGAGCAGTACTTC	CASSQVGSGSRSYEQYF
16	TRBV5-5	TRBJ2-7	TRBD2	TGTGCCAGCAGCTTCGGGGCGGGGGGAGGTCGGTCCGAGCAGTACTTC	CASSFGAGGGRSEQYF
15	TRBV11-1	TRBJ2-3	TRBD2	TGTGCCAGCAGCTTGGGACTAGCGGACACAGATACGCAGTATTTT	CASSLGLADTDTQYF
14	TRBV6-5	TRBJ1-1	-	TGTGCCAGCAGCTACCAGACAGGGAACACTGAAGCTTTCTTT	CASSYQTGNTEAFF
17	TRBV19	TRBJ2-3	-	TGTGCCAGTAGGAACCCAGGGGATAGCGCGCGGGGAGATACGCAGTATTTT	CASRNPGDSARGDTQYF
14	TRBV5-5	TRBJ1-1	-	TGTGCCAGCAGCCCATTGGGAGGGGACACTGAAGCTTTCTTT	CASSPLGGDTEAFF
14	TRBV11-2	TRBJ2-5	-	TGTGCCAGCAGCCCTTTGGGGTACCAAGAGACCCAGTACTTC	CASSPLGYQETQYF
15	TRBV7-9	TRBJ2-7	TRBD1	TGTGCCAGCAGCTTATATGGACAGGGCATCTACGAGCAGTACTTC	CASSLYGQGIYEQYF
13	TRBV6-2/TRBV6-3	TRBJ2-3	-	TGTGCCAGCAGTTACTCAGGGACAGATACGCAGTATTTT	CASSYSGTDTQYF
12	TRBV27	TRBJ1-1	-	TGTGCCAGCAAGGTAGGGAACACTGAAGCTTTCTTT	CASKVGNTEAFF
11	TRBV12-3/TRBV12-4	TRBJ2-7	-	TGTGCCAGCAGTTTAGGAGGGGAGCAGTACTTC	CASSLGGEQYF
12	TRBV5-1	TRBJ1-1	-	TGCGCCAGCAGCCTCGGGATGAACGAAGCTTTCTTT	CASSLGMNEAFF
15	TRBV5-1	TRBJ1-2	-	TGCGCCAGCAGCTTGGTAGGGCAGGGGATCTATGGCTACACCTTC	CASSLVGQGIYGYTF
13	TRBV6-6	TRBJ2-7	TRBD1	TGTGCCAGCAGTGACAGGGGGCTCTACGAGCAGTACTTC	CASSDRGLYEQYF
18	TRBV4-2	TRBJ1-6	-	TGTGCCAGCAGCCAAGTAATAGGCGAAGCCAGCTATAATTCACCCCTCCACTTT	CASSQVIGEASYNSPLHF
12	TRBV19	TRBJ1-2	-	TGTGCCAGTAGTAAGATTGACTATGGCTACACCTTC	CASSKIDYGYTF
14	TRBV5-1	TRBJ2-3	-	TGCGCCAGCAGCTTCCGGGCGGACCTTGATACGCAGTATTTT	CASSFRADLDTQYF
12	TRBV20-1	TRBJ1-2	-	TGCAGTGCTAGTGAGTCTAACTATGGCTACACCTTC	CSASESNYGYTF
15	TRBV23-1	TRBJ1-2	-	TGCGCCAGCAGTCAAGAATCAGTATCTAACTATGGCTACACCTTC	CASSQESVSNYGYTF
15	TRBV19	TRBJ1-1	TRBD1	TGTGCCAGTAGTATTTCAGGGGGTGGGAACACTGAAGCTTTCTTT	CASSISGGGNTEAFF
12	TRBV3-1/TRBV3-2	TRBJ1-1	-	TGTGCCAGTTCCGGGACACGCACTGAAGCTTTCTTT	CASSGTRTEAFF
15	TRBV4-2	TRBJ1-4	-	TGTGCCAGCAGCCAACCGGACAGCGGGAGTGAAAAACTGTTTTTT	CASSQPDSGSEKLFF
16	TRBV28	TRBJ1-1	TRBD1	TGTGCCAGCAGTCCACGACAGGGGAAAATGAACACTGAAGCTTTCTTT	CASSPRQGKMNTEAFF
15	TRBV7-7	TRBJ2-1	TRBD2	TGTGCCAGCAGCCCGACTAGCGGGGGCGGCGATGAGCAGTTCTTC	CASSPTSGGGDEQFF
13	TRBV30	TRBJ2-1	TRBD2	TGTGCCGGAGACGGGGGGTGGGACAATGAGCAGTTCTTC	CAGDGGWDNEQFF
15	TRBV29-1	TRBJ2-2	TRBD1	TGCAGCGGTAGAACCGGGACAGGGGGCTCCGGGGAGCTGTTTTTT	CSGRTGTGGSGELFF
12	TRBV2	TRBJ2-7	-	TGTGCCAGCGGCACGTTCTCCTACGAGCAGTACTTC	CASGTFSYEQYF
15	TRBV6-2/TRBV6-3	TRBJ2-1	TRBD1	TGTGCCAGCAGTCCGCCGGGACAGGGAAGAAATGAGCAGTTCTTC	CASSPPGQGRNEQFF
14	TRBV4-2	TRBJ1-2	-	TGTGCCAGCAGCCAAGAACAGATACCCGAGGGCTACACCTTC	CASSQEQIPEGYTF
15	TRBV5-1	TRBJ1-1	-	TGCGCCAGCAGCTTGGCCGGGCAGGGGCGGACTGAAGCTTTCTTT	CASSLAGQGRTEAFF
15	TRBV7-2	TRBJ1-5	-	TGTGCCAGCAGCTTAGTGGGCAGGTCGTATCAGCCCCAGCATTTT	CASSLVGRSYQPQHF
15	TRBV23-1	TRBJ1-2	TRBD1	TGCGCCAGCAGTCAATCGCGACAGGGCAACTATGGCTACACCTTC	CASSQSRQGNYGYTF
12	TRBV11-3	TRBJ1-1	-	TGTGCCAGCCGGATGGGTTACACTGAAGCTTTCTTT	CASRMGYTEAFF
16	TRBV19	TRBJ2-1	TRBD1	TGTGCCAGTAGTACAACACAGGGGGAGCGGTACAATGAGCAGTTCTTC	CASSTTQGERYNEQFF
11	TRBV30	TRBJ2-7	-	TGTGCCTGGAGTGCGGCGTACGAGCAGTACTTC	CAWSAAYEQYF
13	TRBV5-1	TRBJ1-6	-	TGCGCCAGCAGCTTGGAGGGGAATTCACCCCTCCACTTT	CASSLEGNSPLHF
13	TRBV7-9	TRBJ2-4	-	TGTGCCAGCAGCGAGGGGGCCAAAAACATTCAGTACTTC	CASSEGAKNIQYF
14	TRBV24-1	TRBJ2-3	-	TGTGCCACCAGTGATTTTCTCGCTGCAGATACGCAGTATTTT	CATSDFLAADTQYF
12	TRBV27	TRBJ1-2	-	TGTGCCAGCTCAAAGGACAGATTTGACTACACCTTC	CASSKDRFDYTF
14	TRBV18	TRBJ2-2	-	TGTGCCAGCTCACCAGGGAGGAACACCGGGGAGCTGTTTTTT	CASSPGRNTGELFF
14	TRBV9	TRBJ1-5	-	TGTGCCAGCAGCGTTGGGGTCGCCAATCAGCCCCAGCATTTT	CASSVGVANQPQHF
11	TRBV5-4	TRBJ2-7	-	TGTGCCAGCAGCTTGGTCGACGAGCAGTACTTC	CASSLVDEQYF
12	TRBV29-1	TRBJ1-2	-	TGCAGCGTTGTCTCCGCGAGTACGGAATACACCTTC	CSVVSASTEYTF
14	TRBV5-1	TRBJ1-3	-	TGCGCCAGCAGCTCCACGATCTCTGGAAACACCATATATTTT	CASSSTISGNTIYF
15	TRBV6-5	TRBJ2-3	TRBD2	TGTGCCAGCACCCAAAGCGGGGCTTCCACAGATACGCAGTATTTT	CASTQSGASTDTQYF
15	TRBV4-3	TRBJ1-2	-	TGCGCCAGCAGCCAAGATTCGGGCCAGTTCTATGGCTACACCTTC	CASSQDSGQFYGYTF
18	TRBV18	TRBJ1-5	-	TGTGCCAGCTCACCGGGAAAGTCTGAACAGAATAGCAATCAGCCCCAGCATTTT	CASSPGKSEQNSNQPQHF
13	TRBV6-5	TRBJ2-2	-	TGTGCCAGCAGTCTGTGGGGCACCGGGGAGCTGTTTTTT	CASSLWGTGELFF
17	TRBV18	TRBJ1-3	TRBD1	TGTGCCAGCTCACCAACCCCCCGGACAGGGTCGGGAAACACCATATATTTT	CASSPTPRTGSGNTIYF
17	TRBV4-1	TRBJ1-5	TRBD1	TGCGCCAGCAGCCAAGAAGGGACAGGGAATGGCAATCAGCCCCAGCATTTT	CASSQEGTGNGNQPQHF
14	TRBV13	TRBJ1-1	-	TGTGCCAGCAGCTTAGGTTCCCCGAACACTGGAGCTTTCTTT	CASSLGSPNTGAFF
14	TRBV5-1	TRBJ1-5	TRBD1	TGCGCCAGCAGCTTGGGACAGGGGATTCAGCCCCAGCATTTT	CASSLGQGIQPQHF
12	TRBV29-1	TRBJ1-1	TRBD1	TGCAGCGTCCGGGACAGGGCCCTCGAAGCTTTCTTT	CSVRDRALEAFF
14	TRBV5-1	TRBJ2-2	-	TGCGCCAGCAGCCCAAGGATGGGCTCCGGGGAGCTGTTTTTT	CASSPRMGSGELFF